This T cell receptor beta chain originates from a study of T cell responses to AZD1222 COVID-19 vaccine. General study findings and limits: CD4 TCRs linked to vaccination spanned spike, dominating at 160-218 and 743-854. When two AZD1222 doses had been given, Spike-specific TCR breadth and depth rose. Sampled repertoires all dated from after the peak T cell response.

TCRdb's table, derived via immunoSEQ multiplex PCR, lists solely in-frame clones and lacks some. The table lists some 120,000 clones, approximately 90% of them singletons. This CDR3 has 13 residues. Germline-derived CDR1 and CDR2 are MDHEN and SYDVKM. Trimming took 8 bases from V and 3 from J, leaving 11 bases between them. This clone was seen once. Its antigen is not known. The chain links TRBV28 to TRBJ1-5; perhaps TRBD1 as D (5 bases). This TCR was sampled from an adult in good health. Specimen: peripheral blood, collected on day 0 of AZD1222 vaccination. CDR3 DNA: TGTGCCAGCTTGGACAAGACCAATCAGCCCCAGCATTTT. As protein: CASLDKTNQPQHF.